This is a list of T cell receptor beta chains from one sample in a study of CD8 T cells in Susac syndrome. TCRdb analysed the immunoSEQ multiplex PCR reads with MiXCR anew, one entry per CDR3 protein. The repertoire has about 180,000 distinct CDR3 sequences, approximately 96% of them found once; the top ten carry 0.15% to 0.2%. Sequenced: CD8+ T cells from PBMCs. The origin of the receptors is a human donor with multiple sclerosis. The CDR3 runs from the conserved cysteine through the conserved F or W. A D gene is named only where the DNA matches it firmly. The size field is filled for only some rows; it gives once, few, many or a size class.

v_call	j_call	d_call	clone_size	cdr3_nt	cdr3_aa
TRBV7-9	TRBJ2-3	.	.	TGTGCCAGCAGCCAGCCGGGACTCAGCACAGATACGCAGTATTTT	CASSQPGLSTDTQYF
TRBV12-5	TRBJ2-5	.	.	TGTGCTAGTGCTTGGCTAGGCCAAGAGACCCAGTACTTC	CASAWLGQETQYF
TRBV7-9	TRBJ2-7	TRBD2	.	TGTGCCAGCAGCGCCACTAGCGCCTACGAGCAGTACTTC	CASSATSAYEQYF
TRBV9	TRBJ1-2	TRBD1	.	TGTGCCAGCAGCGTCGGACAGGGACCCCGAGGGGGCTACACCTTC	CASSVGQGPRGGYTF
TRBV20-1	TRBJ2-3	.	.	TGCAGTGCTAGCGGGAGATCCACTAGCACAGATACGCAGTATTTT	CSASGRSTSTDTQYF
TRBV29-1	TRBJ2-7	TRBD1	.	TGCAGCGTTGAAGATGCCGGGGACAGGGGGTCTTACGAGCAGTACTTC	CSVEDAGDRGSYEQYF
TRBV29-1	TRBJ1-2	TRBD1	.	TGCAGCGTTGTTGGGAGACAGGGGAATTATGGCTACACCTTC	CSVVGRQGNYGYTF
TRBV7-3	TRBJ2-1	.	.	TGTGCCAGCAGCCCTGGGCCCGGAGGGGGCAATGAGCAGTTCTTC	CASSPGPGGGNEQFF
TRBV3-1	TRBJ1-1	.	.	TGTGCCAGCAGCCATCGGTGGACTGAAGCTTTCTTT	CASSHRWTEAFF
TRBV29-1	TRBJ1-1	TRBD1	once	TGCAGCCCTCGACAGGGCACTGAAGCTTTCTTT	CSPRQGTEAFF
TRBV7-9	TRBJ2-5	.	.	TGTGCCAGCAGATCCTCCAGGAACCAAGAGACCCAGTACTTC	CASRSSRNQETQYF
TRBV14	TRBJ2-5	.	.	TGTGCCAGCAGCCAAAGGCGGACACTGCAAGAGACCCAGTACTTC	CASSQRRTLQETQYF
TRBV3-1	TRBJ2-2	.	few	TGTGCCAGCAGCCAAGATAGGGGCACCGGGGAGCTGTTTTTT	CASSQDRGTGELFF
TRBV25-1	TRBJ2-5	TRBD2	.	TGTGCCAGCAGTGAATTTAAACTAGCGGAGACACAAGAGACCCAGTACTTC	CASSEFKLAETQETQYF
TRBV2	TRBJ2-1	.	.	TGTGCCAGCGAAGGGACCTACAATGAGCAGTTCTTC	CASEGTYNEQFF
TRBV27	TRBJ2-1	.	.	TGTGCCAGCAGTTTATTCAGAGGGTTCAATGAGCAGTTCTTC	CASSLFRGFNEQFF
TRBV11-2	TRBJ2-7	TRBD2	.	TGTGCCAGCAGCTTAGATCAGCGGGACTTCTTCGCCGAGCAGTACTTC	CASSLDQRDFFAEQYF
TRBV19	TRBJ2-2	.	once	TGTGCCAGTAGGCCAGGCTGGACCGGGGAGCTGTTTTTT	CASRPGWTGELFF
TRBV5-6	TRBJ2-3	.	.	TGTGCCAGCAGCTTGGGGGCTCCTAGCACAGATACGCAGTATTTT	CASSLGAPSTDTQYF
TRBV29-1	TRBJ1-2	.	.	TGCAGCGTTGACGGGCGTTATGGCTACACCTTC	CSVDGRYGYTF
TRBV20-1	TRBJ2-3	TRBD2	once	TGCAGTGCTAGAGATCGGCGCGGGAGGGTGGATACGCAGTATTTT	CSARDRRGRVDTQYF
TRBV27	TRBJ2-7	.	.	TGTGCCAGCAGCCGCCTTAGTCCCTACGAGCAGTACTTC	CASSRLSPYEQYF
TRBV15	TRBJ2-3	.	.	TGTGCCACCAGCAGACTCCGGGACTCCGGATTTTCTGATACGCAGTATTTT	CATSRLRDSGFSDTQYF
TRBV2	TRBJ2-3	.	.	TGTGCCAGCAGTGACCCGGTAGGGCGCGCAGATACGCAGTATTTT	CASSDPVGRADTQYF
TRBV6-5	TRBJ1-2	.	once	TGTGCCAGCAGTTACTCGGCAGGGAGTGGCTACACCTTC	CASSYSAGSGYTF
TRBV20-1	TRBJ2-7	.	.	TGCAGTGCCCACACCCCAGAAACCCCCTACGAGCAGTACTTC	CSAHTPETPYEQYF
TRBV21-1	TRBJ2-2	.	.	TGTGCCAGCAGCAAATTCCGACAGGATTCCGGGGAGCTGTTTTTT	CASSKFRQDSGELFF
TRBV20-1	TRBJ2-7	TRBD2	.	TGCAGTGCTACTCCCGGGGGGGCCCGTGAGCAGTACTTC	CSATPGGAREQYF
TRBV18	TRBJ1-1	.	.	TGTGCCAGCTCACCCTCAGGTCCCGCGCGTCGGACTGAAGCTTTCTTT	CASSPSGPARRTEAFF
TRBV12-5	TRBJ1-1	.	.	TGTGCTAGTGGTTCAGTCCGGCCCGAAGCTTTCTTT	CASGSVRPEAFF
TRBV27	TRBJ1-5	TRBD1	.	TGTGCCAGCGGACAGGGTCCCAGTCAGCCCCAGCATTTT	CASGQGPSQPQHF
TRBV12-3/TRBV12-4	TRBJ2-7	TRBD2	.	TGTGCCAGCAGCAATTTCCCGGGACTAGCGGGAAAGGGGCAGTACTTC	CASSNFPGLAGKGQYF
TRBV15	TRBJ2-7	.	.	TGTGCCACCAGCAGATTAAAGACGGGACTGGGTTACGAGCAGTACTTC	CATSRLKTGLGYEQYF